This T cell receptor (beta chain) was sequenced during a study of T-cell reconstitution after alpha-beta-depleted transplantation in children. Study results and caveats: About two months after transplant, alpha-beta T cells reportedly came from several hundred expanded graft clones. Surviving recipient T cells and intrathymic progenitors accounted for some patients' high TCRbeta diversity at day 60. T cells produced anew were the main source of T-cell counts and diversity one year after transplant.

Of note for this clonotype: Its cognate antigen is unknown. This clone may be a read error of a much larger clone one base away.

Preparation of the TCRbeta library was carried out with unique molecular identifiers. TCRdb reprocessed the PCR reads with MiXCR, giving one entry per CDR3 protein. The data show 65,000 to 75,000 distinct CDR3 sequences, approximately 4.4% seen once. Germline V lookup: CDR1 SEHNR, CDR2 FQNEAQ (reference sequence). The CDR3 runs 17 residues. The receptor was derived from a boy in the first two years of life who had a stem cell transplant for acute myeloid leukemia, so the T cells may come from the graft donor. The source material was PBMCs, mostly from graft donor cells, sampled 180 days after TCRalphabeta/CD19-depleted stem cell transplant. The J gene is TRBJ1-6, the V gene TRBV7-9; 8 nucleotides line up with TRBD1. CDR3 DNA sequence: TGTGCCAGCAGCAACGGACAGGGAGGCCCCTTTGGGTCACGCCTCCACTTT. This encodes CASSNGQGGPFGSRLHF.